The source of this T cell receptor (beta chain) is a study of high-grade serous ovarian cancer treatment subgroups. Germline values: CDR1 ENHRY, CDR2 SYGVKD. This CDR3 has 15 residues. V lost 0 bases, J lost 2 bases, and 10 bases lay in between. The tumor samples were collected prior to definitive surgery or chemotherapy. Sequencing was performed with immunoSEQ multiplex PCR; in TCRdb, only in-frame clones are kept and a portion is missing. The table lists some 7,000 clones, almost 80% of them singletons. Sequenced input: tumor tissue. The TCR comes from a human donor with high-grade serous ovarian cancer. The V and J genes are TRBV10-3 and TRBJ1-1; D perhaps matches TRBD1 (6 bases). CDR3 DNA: TGTGCCATCAGTGAGTCGAGGGGGGTTAACACTGAAGCTTTCTTT. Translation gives CAISESRGVNTEAFF.